Following are 12 T cell receptor beta chains from one sample sequenced in a study of blood T cell repertoires in COVID-19. Here immunoSEQ multiplex PCR was the method, and the copy in TCRdb shows in-frame clones only, minus some. The table has roughly 200,000 clones, 81% seen once. The source material was peripheral blood. Source of these receptors: a woman aged 35 to 49 with COVID-19, enrolled during active disease.

The chain links TRBV2 to TRBJ1-5; the D gene is possibly TRBD1 (5 bases). The germline V and J ends were trimmed by 4 bases and 0 bases, with 19 bases remaining between them. Germline CDR1 reads SNHLY; CDR2 reads FYNNEI. CDR3 length: 18 amino acids. As DNA, the CDR3 is TGTGCCAGCAGTGTGAGGACACCCACCCAATATAGCAATCAGCCCCAGCATTTT. This sequence encodes CASSVRTPTQYSNQPQHF.

V usage is TRBV18 and J usage is TRBJ2-7, with D possibly TRBD1 on 6 matching bases. CDR1 and CDR2 (germline): KGHSH, LQKENI. This CDR3 comprises 13 residues. V gave up 3 bases and J gave up 2 bases, with 8 bases separating them. The CDR3 sequence: CASSPGATYEQYV. In DNA, the CDR3 is TGTGCCAGCTCACCGGGGGCCACCTACGAGCAGTACGTC.

This chain joins TRBV30 and TRBJ1-5; 8 bases match TRBD1. With V trimmed by 0 bases and J by 7 bases, 5 bases remained unmatched. Per the germline V gene, CDR1 is GTSNPN and CDR2 is SVGIG (reference sequence). This CDR3 has 14 amino acids. The chain's CDR3 is CAWSVLQGVQPQHF. The CDR3 bases are TGTGCCTGGAGTGTACTACAGGGGGTCCAGCCCCAGCATTTT.

Concerning this clone itself: Sequence at one end of the junction differs from germline and may be a read error. The chain has TRBV7-7 and TRBJ2-1, with 7 bases matching TRBD2. This CDR3 is built from 14 residues. From germline, CDR1 is SSHAT and CDR2 FNYEAQ (reference sequence). CDR3 sequence: CASSLVRGSNEQFF. CDR3 DNA sequence: TGTGCTAGCAGCTTAGTCCGCGGGAGCAATGAGCAGTTCTTC.

The chain links TRBV2 to TRBJ1-6, with 9 bases lining up with TRBD1. J gave up 9 bases and V 1 base, and 7 bases lay outside the gene matches. From germline, CDR1 is SNHLY and CDR2 FYNNEI. The CDR3 has 16 residues. CDR3 in amino acids: CASSEGDRDLGSPLHF. DNA for the CDR3: TGTGCCAGCAGTGAAGGGGACAGGGATTTGGGTTCACCCCTCCACTTT.

The chain links TRBV30 to TRBJ1-6, with a weak D call TRBD1 (6 bases). Looked up from germline, CDR1 is GTSNPN and CDR2 is SVGIG (reference sequence). This CDR3 has 17 residues. The V end was cut by 3 bases, the J end by 0 bases, with 15 bases between. CDR3 loop: CAWSVFTGSSYNSPLHF. The CDR3, as DNA: TGTGCCTGGAGCGTATTCACAGGGAGCTCCTATAATTCACCCCTCCACTTT. Supplemented by reference TRBV30 and TRBJ1-6, the full variable domain reads SQTIHQWPATLVQPVGSPLSLECTVEGTSNPNLYWYRQAAGRGLQLLFYSVGIGQISSEVPQNLSASRPQDRQFILSSKKLLLSDSGFYLCAWSVFTGSSYNSPLHFGNGTRLTVT.

The gene calls are TRBV11-2 and TRBJ2-6; D remains unclear. CDR3 size: 12 residues. Germline V gene sequence: CDR1 SGHAT, CDR2 FQNNGV. V lost 5 bases, J lost 5 bases, and 4 bases lay in between. The CDR3 DNA sequence: TGTGCCAGCAGCCTCCGGGCCAACGTCCTGACTTTC. This translates into CASSLRANVLTF.

V and J are TRBV15 and TRBJ1-2; TRBD1 is a possible D gene (5 bases). Trimming left V 0 bases short and J 7 bases short, with 18 bases between. The germline gives CDR1 LNHNV, CDR2 YYDKDF (reference sequence). The CDR3 spans 16 residues. CDR3: CATSRDRVKRVSGYTF. The CDR3 DNA reads TGTGCCACCAGCAGAGACAGGGTGAAACGCGTCTCTGGCTACACCTTC.

The CDR3 protein is CASSQGAGNEQFF. CDR3 sequence (DNA): TGTGCCAGCAGTCAGGGGGCCGGGAATGAGCAGTTCTTC. The rearrangement links TRBV7-3 to TRBJ2-1, with TRBD1 matching over 8 bases. V dropped 6 bases and J dropped 7; count of bases not matched to a gene: 5. The CDR3 length is 13 residues. Germline V gene data show CDR1 as SGHTA and CDR2 as FQGTGA.

In DNA, the CDR3 is TGTGCCAGCAGCTTTACTAGCGAGGACGAGCAGTACTTC. Translated, it gives CASSFTSEDEQYF. This sequence joins TRBV7-9 and TRBJ2-7; 7 bases are shared with TRBD2. This CDR3 comprises 13 residues. V gave up 3 bases and J gave up 5 bases; unmatched junction bases: 4. Germline CDR1 is SEHNR and CDR2 is FQNEAQ (reference sequence).

V usage is TRBV5-4 and J usage is TRBJ2-1; 8 positions match TRBD2. This CDR3 has 13 amino acids. V lost 6 bases and J lost 6; bases outside the gene matches: 5. Germline V gene data show CDR1 as SGHNT and CDR2 as YYREEE (reference sequence). The CDR3 reads CASMREESNEQFF. In nucleotides, the CDR3 is TGTGCCAGCATGCGGGAGGAGAGCAATGAGCAGTTCTTC.

CDR3 region: CASTQTPPGEQYF. The DNA of the CDR3 is TGTGCCAGCACCCAAACCCCCCCGGGTGAGCAGTACTTC. The V and J genes are TRBV25-1 and TRBJ2-7; D uncertain. The CDR3 sequence is 13 residues long. V was clipped by 7 bases and J by 7 bases, with 17 bases between them. CDR1 MGHDK and CDR2 SYGVNS come from the germline V gene.